This TCR beta chain is drawn from a study of shared clonotypes between healthy human individuals. Naive CD8 cells were CD45RO-negative, positively selected for CCR7, excluding terminally differentiated effector memory CD45RA+ cells. About this clone: Its antigen is unidentified.

General study findings and limits: Rarefaction showed sorted-subset sequencing was incomplete despite large depth.

The CDR3 covers 18 residues. Germline assignment: CDR1 MDHEN and CDR2 SYDVKM. V gave up 2 bases and J gave up 8 bases; unmatched junction bases: 17. TCRdb's copy holds only in-frame clones and misses some; the assay was immunoSEQ multiplex PCR. Of millions of clones listed, more than 85% are singletons. The receptor was isolated from a man younger than 35 in good health. Some clones in this sample may be carry-over from other donors' samples. V and J are TRBV28 and TRBJ2-1, with 8 bases that match TRBD2. Sequencing input: naive CD8+ T cells from PBMCs. CDR3 residues: CASSLEVAGRGNLDEQFF. CDR3 DNA sequence: TGTGCCAGCAGTTTAGAGGTAGCGGGAAGAGGCAATTTGGATGAGCAGTTCTTC. Together with reference TRBV28 and TRBJ2-1, the CDR3 gives the full variable domain: DVKVTQSSRYLVKRTGEKVFLECVQDMDHENMFWYRQDPGLGLRLIYFSYDVKMKEKGDIPEGYSVSREKKERFSLILESASTNQTSMYLCASSLEVAGRGNLDEQFFGPGTRLTVL.